The 18 T cell receptor beta chains in this list originate from one sample, sequenced in a study of tumor-infiltrating lymphocytes in primary liver carcinoma. Starting from 500 ng of total RNA, TCR beta cDNA was produced with a primer in the constant region. Slightly modified ARM-PCR, run as three nested multiplex PCR rounds, produced the TCR beta libraries. Use of TRBV1-TRBV30 forward primers with a C-beta reverse primer characterized the first two PCR rounds, which lasted 10 cycles each. A single record per CDR3 protein comes from TCRdb applying MiXCR to the multiplex PCR reads. Here the sample spans 250,000 to 400,000 distinct CDR3 sequences, 50% to 70% being singletons. Germline DNA was also extracted, with blood RNA taken from unsorted whole blood. The source material was peripheral blood. The receptor set was obtained from a man aged 35 to 55 with primary liver carcinoma and hepatitis B virus infection.

The chain recombines TRBV7-9 with TRBJ2-5, with 8 bases that match TRBD1. The CDR3 is 14 residues long. The V gene end was trimmed by 4 bases and the J gene end by 1 base; junction bases not matched to a gene: 2. Germline V gene data show CDR1 as SEHNR and CDR2 as FQNEAQ (reference sequence). CDR3 protein: CASSWTGFQETQYF. DNA for the CDR3: TGTGCCAGCAGCTGGACAGGGTTCCAAGAGACCCAGTACTTC. Looking up the rest from reference TRBV7-9 and TRBJ2-5 gives the full variable domain: DTGVSQNPRHKITKRGQNVTFRCDPISEHNRLYWYRQTLGQGPEFLTYFQNEAQLEKSRLLSDRFSAERPKGSFSTLEIQRTEQGDSAMYLCASSWTGFQETQYFGPGTRLLVL.

Regarding this clonotype: This may be a read error, as it is one base from a much larger clone. V is TRBV10-3 and J is TRBJ2-7; D might be TRBD1 or TRBD2, each matching 5 bases. Germline CDR1 is ENHRY and CDR2 is SYGVKD. This CDR3 is built from 11 residues. The CDR3 DNA is TGTACCATCCTAGGGACCCACGAGCAGTACTTC. Protein sequence: CTILGTHEQYF.

Points on this clonotype: This sequence may be a read error, since a much larger clone differs from it by one base. This chain joins TRBV4-2 and TRBJ2-7; no clear D gene. CDR3 length equals 13 residues. The germline V gene has CDR1 LGHNA and CDR2 YNFKEQ. CDR3: CASSQETDYEQYF. DNA for the CDR3: TGCGCCAGCAGCCAAGAGACGGACTACGAGCAGTACTTC.

On this clonotype itself: A clone one base away is much larger, so this may be a read error. In this CDR3 the conserved last residue, phenylalanine or tryptophan, is missing, so a read error is likely. This sequence joins TRBV6-2 or TRBV6-3 and TRBJ2-3; D possibly matches TRBD1 or TRBD2 (5 bases each). Germline V lookup: CDR1 MNHEY, CDR2 SVGEGT. With 8 bases removed from V and 2 bases from J, the gap between germline ends came to 14 bases. This CDR3 is built from 14 residues. The CDR3 DNA sequence: TGTGCCAGCCGGCGAGGGGCCTTCACAGATACGCAGTATCTT. Its translation is CASRRGAFTDTQYL.

Comment on this clonotype: The CDR3 does not end in the conserved phenylalanine or tryptophan, so this is likely a read error. The chain joins TRBV30 to TRBJ2-7; D is tentatively TRBD1 or TRBD2 (5 bases each). The CDR3 spans 15 residues. V lost 1 base to trimming and J lost 3 bases, with 16 bases between them. Germline CDR1 reads GTSNPN; CDR2 reads SVGIG (reference sequence). The CDR3 DNA follows: TGTGCCTGGAGTGAGCCCCGGCAGGGAGTCTACGAGCAGTACTCC. Translated: CAWSEPRQGVYEQYS.

A remark on this clonotype: Sequence at one end of the junction differs from germline and may be a read error. This chain connects TRBV5-4 to TRBJ2-3, with 7 bases matching TRBD2. The CDR3 has 15 residues. The germline V gene has CDR1 SGHNT and CDR2 YYREEE (reference sequence). CDR3 in DNA: TGTGCCAGCAGCCCTGGACTAGTCGGCACAGATATGCAGTATTTT. It codes for CASSPGLVGTDMQYF. Variable domain in full (rest from reference TRBV5-4 and TRBJ2-3): ETGVTQSPTHLIKTRGQQVTLRCSSQSGHNTVSWYQQALGQGPQFIFQYYREEENGRGNFPPRFSGLQFPNYSSELNVNALELDDSALYLCASSPGLVGTDMQYFGPGTRLTVL.

Points on this clonotype: Likely a read error: the CDR3 ends without its conserved phenylalanine or tryptophan. The rearrangement links TRBV11-2 to TRBJ2-7; 12 bases match TRBD2. This CDR3 contains 16 residues. Germline CDR1 is SGHAT and CDR2 is FQNNGV. The CDR3 is CARSLRTSGVSYEQYL. The CDR3 DNA reads TGTGCCAGGAGCTTGCGGACTAGCGGGGTCTCCTACGAGCAGTACCTC.

V usage is TRBV5-8 and J usage is TRBJ2-1; TRBD2 matches at 8 bases. This CDR3 region has 15 residues. V lost 4 bases to trimming and J lost 5 bases; unmatched junction nucleotides: 8. The V gene's germline CDR1 is SGHTS and CDR2 YDEGEE. The CDR3 region is CASSTGLVQDNEQFF. CDR3 bases: TGTGCCAGCAGCACGGGACTAGTTCAGGACAATGAGCAGTTCTTC.

Comment on this clonotype: This may be a read error, as it is one base from a much larger clone. The V gene is TRBV4-1, the J gene TRBJ2-3; 15 nucleotides agree with TRBD2. CDR3 size: 18 residues. Germline V gene lookup returns CDR1 MGHRA and CDR2 YSYEKL. After removal of 1 base from V and 9 bases from J, the junction contained 11 bases not matched to a gene. DNA of the CDR3: TGCGCCAGCAGCCAAGGGCCGGGGACTAGCGGGGGGTGTGTCACGCAGTATTTT. Amino acid sequence: CASSQGPGTSGGCVTQYF.

This clonotype was observed at least ten times. The chain joins TRBV6-6 to TRBJ2-1; 10 bases match TRBD1. V was pared by 6 bases and J by 9 bases, with 8 bases of the junction left unmatched. Per germline, CDR1 MNHNY and CDR2 SVGAGI (reference sequence). The CDR3 is made up of 14 amino acids. Here the CDR3 reads CASSRGTGAPEQFF. CDR3 nucleotide sequence: TGTGCCAGCAGCCGTGGGACAGGGGCTCCTGAGCAGTTCTTC.

This clonotype was detected ten times or more. The rearrangement joins TRBV29-1 to TRBJ2-1; weak D call: TRBD1 (6 bases). Germline CDR1 is SQVTM and CDR2 is ANQGSEA. The CDR3 is made up of 14 amino acids. V lost 8 bases to trimming and J lost 2 bases, with 16 bases between them. The CDR3 DNA reads TGCAGCTCTACGCGGCAGGGGCCCTACAATGAGCAGTTCTTC. It is translated as CSSTRQGPYNEQFF.

This clonotype has more than one count but fewer than ten. The chain couples TRBV28 to TRBJ2-4, with 8 bases fitting TRBD1. After removal of 3 bases from V and 5 bases from J, the junction contained 3 bases not matched to a gene. The CDR3 runs to 14 residues. CDR1 and CDR2 from the germline V gene are MDHEN and SYDVKM. CDR3 bases: TGTGCCAGCAGTTTCGGACAGGGCCAAAACATTCAGTACTTC. It encodes CASSFGQGQNIQYF.

The V and J genes are TRBV4-1 and TRBJ1-1; D is unresolved. Trimming pared 3 bases from V and 0 bases from J, leaving 23 bases between. In germline, CDR1 is MGHRA, CDR2 YSYEKL. The CDR3 covers 19 residues. The DNA for the CDR3 is TGCGCCAGCAGCCAGATTTTCACAAAGGCCGTCGCAATGAACACTGAAGCTTTCTTT. This translates into CASSQIFTKAVAMNTEAFF.

This clonotype was found many times. The genes are TRBV29-1 and TRBJ1-3; D is uncertain. Looked up from germline, CDR1 is SQVTM and CDR2 is ANQGSEA. V was clipped by 6 bases and J by 0 bases, with 9 bases between them. The CDR3 is 13 residues long. This CDR3 is CSVLQSSGNTIYF. DNA of the CDR3: TGCAGCGTCCTACAGAGCTCTGGAAACACCATATATTTT.

The chain employs TRBV30 and TRBJ1-2, with TRBD1 as a possible D gene (6 bases). This CDR3 is 12 amino acids long. Germline-derived CDR1 and CDR2 are GTSNPN and SVGIG (reference sequence). The V gene lost 2 bases and the J gene lost 8 bases, with 12 bases spanning the gap. The CDR3 here is CAWSHQGFGYTF. For the CDR3, the DNA is TGTGCCTGGAGTCATCAGGGGTTCGGCTACACCTTC.

This clonotype was counted many times. The chain combines TRBV30 with TRBJ2-7; D is perhaps TRBD2 (6 bases). Trimming stripped 3 bases from V and 2 bases from J, with 14 bases between. CDR3 length: 14 residues. Germline CDR1 is GTSNPN and CDR2 is SVGIG (reference sequence). The CDR3 sequence is CAWRGGFSAYEQYF. In DNA form, the CDR3 reads TGTGCCTGGAGAGGAGGGTTCAGCGCCTACGAGCAGTACTTC.

With regard to this clonotype: A read error may explain this, as a much larger clone is one base away. The chain couples TRBV12-5 to TRBJ2-1; 8 bases line up with TRBD1. CDR1 and CDR2 from the germline V gene are LGHNT and FRNRAP. The CDR3 totals 15 residues. CDR3 residues: CARGLASGGRNEQFF. CDR3 bases: TGTGCTAGAGGTTTGGCGTCAGGGGGCAGGAATGAGCAGTTCTTC.

This clonotype was recorded once. This may stem from a read error, because a much larger clone lies one nucleotide away. The chain combines TRBV12-3 or TRBV12-4 with TRBJ2-5; 7 nucleotides line up with TRBD1. The CDR3 consists of 16 residues. The CDR3 nucleotides are TGTGTCAGCACACATGGCCGAGGACAGGCACAAGAGACCCAGTACTTC. It translates to CVSTHGRGQAQETQYF.